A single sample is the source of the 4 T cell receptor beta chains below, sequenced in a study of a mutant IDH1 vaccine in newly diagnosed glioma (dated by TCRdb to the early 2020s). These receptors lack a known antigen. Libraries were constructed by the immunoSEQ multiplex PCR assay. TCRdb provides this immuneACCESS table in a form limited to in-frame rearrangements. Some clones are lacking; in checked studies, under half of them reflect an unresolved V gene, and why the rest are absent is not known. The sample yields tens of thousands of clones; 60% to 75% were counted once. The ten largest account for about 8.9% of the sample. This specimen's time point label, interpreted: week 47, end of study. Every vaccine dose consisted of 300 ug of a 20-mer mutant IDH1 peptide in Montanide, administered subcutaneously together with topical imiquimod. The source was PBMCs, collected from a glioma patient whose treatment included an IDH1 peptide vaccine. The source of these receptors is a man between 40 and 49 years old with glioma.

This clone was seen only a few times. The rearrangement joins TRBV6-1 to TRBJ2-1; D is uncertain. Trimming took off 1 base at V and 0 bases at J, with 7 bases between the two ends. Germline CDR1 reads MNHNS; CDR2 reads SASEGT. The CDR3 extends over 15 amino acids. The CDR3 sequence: CASSEGAGSYNEQFF. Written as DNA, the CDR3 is TGTGCCAGCAGTGAAGGGGCTGGCTCCTACAATGAGCAGTTCTTC.

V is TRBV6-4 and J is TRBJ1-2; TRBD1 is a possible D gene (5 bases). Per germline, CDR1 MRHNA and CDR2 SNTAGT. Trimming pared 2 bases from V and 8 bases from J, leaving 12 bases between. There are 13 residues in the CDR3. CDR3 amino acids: CASSDGHWGGYTF. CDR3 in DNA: TGTGCCAGCAGTGACGGACATTGGGGAGGCTACACCTTC.

CDR3 loop: CASRGDRGREQYF. The CDR3 DNA is TGTGCCAGCAGGGGGGACAGGGGACGGGAGCAGTACTTC. The V gene is TRBV5-4, the J gene TRBJ2-7; TRBD1 aligns across 10 bases. CDR3 length: 13 amino acids. Germline CDR1 SGHNT, CDR2 YYREEE (reference sequence). The V and J ends lost 5 bases and 7 bases, in that order; junction bases with no gene match: 6.

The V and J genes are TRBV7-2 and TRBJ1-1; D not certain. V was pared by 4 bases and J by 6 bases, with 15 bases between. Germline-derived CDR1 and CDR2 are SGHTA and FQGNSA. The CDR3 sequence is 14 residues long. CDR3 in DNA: TGTGCCAGCAGCTCACAAAGTCTCGGCGCTGAAGCTTTCTTT. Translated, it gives CASSSQSLGAEAFF.